Listed below are T cell receptor beta chains from one sample, sequenced in a study of cytomegalovirus exposure and HLA in healthy donors. Sequencing used immunoSEQ multiplex PCR; TCRdb keeps in-frame clones, though not all of them. Of about 180,000 clones detected, approximately 81% appear once; the ten largest clones hold more than 15%. The sample was PBMCs. All receptors come from a young man in good health and CMV-seropositive. Each CDR3 is given without its conserved first and last residue. Size is omitted from some rows. Given values are once, few, many or a class for expanded clones.

TRBV5-6	.	TRBJ2-2	ASSLSSRRSTGELF
TRBV6-5	.	TRBJ2-1	ASSYEGTSSYNEQF
TRBV19	.	TRBJ2-2	ASSKQGPGELF
TRBV4-2	once	TRBJ2-1	ASSQGLASSYNEQF
TRBV6-5	.	TRBJ1-6	ASRLRDSGPPPLH
TRBV2	few	TRBJ2-2	ASSATGSGELF
TRBV7-8	.	TRBJ2-1	ASSTRARADRRDEQF
TRBV5-1	.	TRBJ2-1	ASSLGEISYNEQF
TRBV4-1	.	TRBJ1-2	ASSQEDGRGYGYT
TRBV10-2	.	TRBJ2-1	ASADLTGIYNEQF
TRBV30	.	TRBJ1-2	AWMYTGGGYGYT
TRBV19	once	TRBJ2-7	ASSIAGDGGPSYEQY
TRBV2	.	TRBJ2-5	ASTADRGVRETQY
TRBV6-1	.	TRBJ1-5	ASTSQGSNQPQH
TRBV28	once	TRBJ2-3	ASVPLTVAGGTDTQY
TRBV7-8	.	TRBJ2-1	ASSLTEGIPYNEQF
TRBV7-9	.	TRBJ1-3	ASSFDRAGNTIY
TRBV28	.	TRBJ1-1	ASSLADLNTEAF
TRBV5-4	.	TRBJ2-3	ASSSGTSLRTDTQY
TRBV2	.	TRBJ2-3	ASSEVGGLPDTQY
TRBV7-3	.	TRBJ2-3	ASSSPLEGRAQY
TRBV29-1	.	TRBJ2-7	SVEGSSHEQY
TRBV7-8	.	TRBJ2-3	ASSGSGARDTQY
TRBV18	.	TRBJ2-5	ASSPRQGEETQY
TRBV4-2	few	TRBJ2-7	ASSPTVGSGKAKSYEQY
TRBV6-6	.	TRBJ2-3	ASSRLEGGTDTQY